This T cell receptor (beta chain) was obtained from a study of blood T cells in healthy people across ages. A sample-barcoded 5' primer and a J-beta primer mix were used in a second PCR of roughly 7 to 11 cycles. TCRdb recomputed calls from the 5' RACE reads with MiXCR, one row per CDR3 protein. The sample consists of around 780,000 distinct CDR3 sequences, 20% to 30% of them appearing once. Germline V gives CDR1 DFQATT, CDR2 SNEGSKA (reference sequence). The CDR3 covers 14 residues. V shed 3 bases, J shed 9 bases, and the junction held 11 bases outside the gene matches. This sample was shared with a second study, whose subject was T cells of mothers and their children.

The receptor was isolated from a boy aged 10-17 years in good health. V and J are TRBV20-1 and TRBJ2-4; 7 bases match TRBD2. Sequencing was done on a sample of blood. The CDR3 loop reads CSARASGPRGIQYF. In DNA form, the CDR3 reads TGCAGTGCTAGGGCTAGCGGTCCGCGGGGCATTCAGTACTTC.